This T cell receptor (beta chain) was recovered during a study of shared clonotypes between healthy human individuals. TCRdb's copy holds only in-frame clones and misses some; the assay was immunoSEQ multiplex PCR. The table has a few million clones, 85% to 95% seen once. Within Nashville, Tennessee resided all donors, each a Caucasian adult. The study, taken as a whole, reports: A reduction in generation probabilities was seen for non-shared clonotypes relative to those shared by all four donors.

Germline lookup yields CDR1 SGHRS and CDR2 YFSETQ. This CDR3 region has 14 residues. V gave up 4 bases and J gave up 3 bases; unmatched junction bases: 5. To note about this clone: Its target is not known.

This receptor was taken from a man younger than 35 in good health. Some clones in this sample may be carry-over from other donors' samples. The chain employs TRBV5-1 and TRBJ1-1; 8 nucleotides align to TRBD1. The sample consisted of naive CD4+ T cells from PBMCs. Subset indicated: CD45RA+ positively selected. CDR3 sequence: CASSQNRGDTEAFF. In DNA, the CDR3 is TGCGCCAGCAGCCAGAACAGGGGGGACACTGAAGCTTTCTTT.